Presented here are 2 T cell receptor beta chains from one specimen sequenced in a study of T-cell reconstitution after alpha-beta-depleted transplantation in children (dated by TCRdb to the mid-2010s). The protocol used for the library was PCR. Sequencing was performed on an Illumina HiSeq 2500. TCR library preparation used molecular barcoding, with unique molecular identifiers applied to normalize quantification of the TCRbeta repertoire. TCRdb trimmed the raw reads at Q25, called clones with MiXCR and kept productive beta chains. Rows matching on CDR3 protein sequence are summarized as one entry with the most common DNA and genes. The table for this sample lists 610,000 or so distinct CDR3 sequences; roughly 27% of them were counted only once. The leading ten clones occupy around a third of the sample. In the paper's terms, the treatment or condition label means: allogeneic hematopoietic cell transplantation with graft depleted of TCRalphabeta T cells and CD19 B cells.

Sequencing was performed on PBMCs, taken before TCRalphabeta/CD19-depleted stem cell transplant. Receptor source: a boy less than two years old with Wiskott-Aldrich syndrome, due to receive a stem cell transplant.

This chain connects TRBV12-3 or TRBV12-4 to TRBJ2-7; D may correspond to TRBD1 or TRBD2 (5 bases each). The CDR3 consists of 14 residues. The ends were cut back, 1 base at V and 4 bases at J, with 11 bases in the middle. DNA of the CDR3: TGTGCCAGCAGTTTAGAAGAGGGGCCTTACGAGCAGTACTTC. This translates into CASSLEEGPYEQYF.

The genes are TRBV5-1 and TRBJ2-4; 10 bases are a match to TRBD2. Germline values: CDR1 SGHRS, CDR2 YFSETQ. The length of the CDR3 is 16 residues. Trimming removed 4 bases from V and 0 bases from J; junction bases left unmatched: 4. CDR3 protein: CASSTGLAAAKNIQYF. The CDR3 DNA reads TGCGCCAGCAGCACCGGACTAGCGGCAGCCAAAAACATTCAGTACTTC. The full variable domain, completed using reference TRBV5-1 and TRBJ2-4, is KAGVTQTPRYLIKTRGQQVTLSCSPISGHRSVSWYQQTPGQGLQFLFEYFSETQRNKGNFPGRFSGRQFSNSRSEMNVSTLELGDSALYLCASSTGLAAAKNIQYFGAGTRLSVL.